Listed below are T cell receptor beta chains from one sample, sequenced in a study of human T cells and chemical hapten exposure. TCRdb fed the RACE reads into MiXCR, producing one record per CDR3 protein. The sample records around 350,000 distinct CDR3 sequences, about 5% being singletons. Sequenced here: whole blood, sampled in connection with sensitization to the hapten diphenylcyclopropenone (DPC). Receptor source: a woman younger than 35 with alopecia areata. Some clones in this sample may be carry-over from other donors' samples. The CDR3 runs from the conserved cysteine through the conserved F or W. Fields, in order: V gene, J gene, D gene, clone size, CDR3 protein, CDR3 DNA. D genes are given only for firm matches. The size of a clone is reported for some rows only, either as once, few or many, or as a class for expanded clones.

>TRBV28|TRBJ2-1|-|many
CASATGAPYNEQFF
TGTGCCAGCGCCACGGGGGCGCCGTACAATGAGCAGTTCTTC
>TRBV4-1|TRBJ2-6|-|-
CASSPRPPGANVLTF
TGCGCCAGCAGCCCGAGACCTCCTGGGGCCAACGTCCTGACTTTC
>TRBV10-3|TRBJ1-2|-|many
CAISHTANYGYTF
TGTGCCATCAGTCACACGGCTAACTATGGCTACACCTTC
>TRBV12-3/TRBV12-4|TRBJ1-1|TRBD1|many
CASSLKGTGTEAFF
TGTGCCAGCAGTTTAAAGGGGACAGGCACTGAAGCTTTCTTT
>TRBV2|TRBJ2-2|-|few
CASRGPTNTGELFF
TGTGCCAGCAGGGGGCCAACGAACACCGGGGAGCTGTTTTTT
>TRBV7-2|TRBJ1-1|-|many
CASSPQVNTAEAFF
TGTGCCAGCAGCCCCCAAGTCAACACAGCTGAAGCTTTCTTT
>TRBV6-5|TRBJ1-5|-|many
CASRNGLLNQPQHF
TGTGCCAGCAGGAATGGACTCCTGAATCAGCCCCAGCATTTT
>TRBV12-3/TRBV12-4|TRBJ2-3|TRBD2|-
CASGTSGGTDTQYF
TGTGCCAGCGGGACTAGCGGGGGAACAGATACGCAGTATTTT
>TRBV2|TRBJ1-5|-|-
CASRSGAKSGIQPQHF
TGTGCCAGCAGGTCGGGGGCGAAGAGCGGCATTCAGCCCCAGCATTTT
>TRBV7-2|TRBJ1-3|-|many
CASSFDGLGVSGNTIYF
TGTGCCAGCAGCTTCGATGGGCTGGGGGTCTCTGGAAACACCATATATTTT
>TRBV7-2|TRBJ1-2|TRBD1|-
CASSRGGLLSGYTF
TGTGCCAGCAGCCGAGGGGGCCTCCTTAGTGGCTACACCTTC
>TRBV7-3|TRBJ1-4|TRBD1|many
CASSPTGGTNEKLFF
TGTGCCAGCAGTCCCACAGGGGGGACTAATGAAAAACTGTTTTTT
>TRBV2|TRBJ1-2|-|many
CASSEDSFNYGYTF
TGTGCCAGCAGTGAAGACAGCTTTAACTATGGCTACACCTTC
>TRBV20-1|TRBJ1-2|-|many
CSARAKAHGYTF
TGCAGTGCTAGGGCGAAGGCTCATGGCTACACCTTC
>TRBV12-3/TRBV12-4|TRBJ2-3|-|many
CASSIRTGRNTDTQYF
TGTGCCAGCAGTATCAGGACTGGCAGGAACACAGATACGCAGTATTTT
>TRBV6-2/TRBV6-3|TRBJ2-3|TRBD2|few
CASRRSGGTDTQYF
TGTGCCAGCAGGAGAAGCGGGGGCACAGATACGCAGTATTTT
>TRBV25-1|TRBJ2-1|-|-
CASSGDEQFF
TGTGCCAGCTCGGGGGACGAGCAGTTCTTC
>TRBV4-3|TRBJ1-2|TRBD1|few
CASSQDRFPQGEDYGYTF
TGCGCCAGCAGCCAAGATCGATTTCCGCAGGGGGAGGACTATGGCTACACCTTC
>TRBV6-2/TRBV6-3|TRBJ1-5|-|many
CASSWTDHQPQHF
TGTGCCAGCAGTTGGACAGATCATCAGCCCCAGCATTTT
>TRBV11-2|TRBJ2-3|TRBD1|-
CASSLIGTGGFADTQYF
TGTGCCAGCAGCTTAATTGGGACAGGGGGTTTCGCAGATACGCAGTATTTT
>TRBV7-9|TRBJ2-7|TRBD1|many
CASSLGRTGGNEQYF
TGTGCCAGCAGCTTAGGAAGGACAGGGGGCAACGAGCAGTACTTC
>TRBV12-3/TRBV12-4|TRBJ2-3|TRBD1|many
CASSLRTGGTDTQYF
TGTGCCAGCAGTTTAAGGACAGGGGGCACAGATACGCAGTATTTT
>TRBV27|TRBJ2-7|TRBD1|few
CASSSRGGQGSYEQYF
TGTGCCAGCAGTTCCCGAGGGGGACAGGGCTCCTACGAGCAGTACTTC
>TRBV7-8|TRBJ2-7|-|-
CASSDLQVYEQYF
TGTGCCAGCAGCGACCTACAGGTCTACGAGCAGTACTTC
>TRBV7-9|TRBJ2-3|-|many
CASSAKRGTQYF
TGTGCCAGCAGCGCTAAAAGGGGTACGCAGTATTTT
>TRBV6-6|TRBJ1-3|-|-
CASSPGPAEGNTIYF
TGTGCCAGCAGCCCCGGTCCTGCCGAGGGAAACACCATATATTTT
>TRBV14|TRBJ1-5|-|many
CASSQGGGNQPQHF
TGTGCCAGCAGCCAGGGGGGGGGCAATCAGCCCCAGCATTTT
>TRBV20-1|TRBJ2-7|-|few
CSARDDPAGSSYEQYF
TGCAGTGCTAGAGATGATCCGGCGGGCTCCTCCTACGAGCAGTACTTC
>TRBV6-1|TRBJ2-1|-|-
CASSPLLPYNEQFF
TGTGCCAGCAGTCCACTACTCCCCTACAATGAGCAGTTCTTC
>TRBV5-1|TRBJ2-2|-|-
CASSLGALANTGELFF
TGCGCCAGCAGCTTGGGTGCACTCGCGAACACCGGGGAGCTGTTTTTT
>TRBV4-1|TRBJ1-5|-|many
CASSLMYQGYSNQPQHF
TGCGCCAGCAGCCTCATGTACCAGGGGTATAGCAATCAGCCCCAGCATTTT
>TRBV9|TRBJ1-2|-|-
CASSVGIGRSNYGYTF
TGTGCCAGCAGCGTAGGTATAGGGAGGTCCAACTATGGCTACACCTTC
>TRBV5-1|TRBJ2-2|TRBD2|many
CASSSLAGTGELFF
TGCGCCAGCAGCTCCCTAGCGGGCACCGGGGAGCTGTTTTTT